What follows are 25 T cell receptor beta chains derived from one specimen sequenced in a study of monozygotic twins with cystic fibrosis. The data were produced by immunoSEQ multiplex PCR, yet TCRdb's version contains in-frame clones alone and is incomplete. The data show about 14,000 clones, around 93% seen once. Sequences were obtained from blood. The origin of the receptors is a girl aged 2 to 10 with cystic fibrosis.

The V and J genes are TRBV19 and TRBJ1-5; D might be TRBD1 (6 bases). This CDR3 is 13 amino acids long. V lost 7 bases, J lost 9 bases, and 16 bases lay in between. The germline V gene encodes CDR1 LNHDA and CDR2 SQIVND (reference sequence). CDR3 bases: TGTGCCAGTATAGGGGGGTTGGGGAGGCCCCAGCATTTT. Translated, it gives CASIGGLGRPQHF.

The CDR3 bases are TGTGCCAGCAGCTGGACGGTGGCCGTCGCCTACGAGCAGTACTTC. It is translated as CASSWTVAVAYEQYF. The chain combines TRBV11-3 with TRBJ2-7; D ambiguous. Germline V gene sequence: CDR1 SGHNT, CDR2 YENEEA. Trimming shortened V by 4 bases and J by 2 bases, and 15 bases separated the two germline ends. The CDR3 consists of 15 residues.

This chain uses TRBV10-3 with TRBJ2-1; D is unresolved. CDR1 and CDR2 from the germline V gene are ENHRY and SYGVKD. CDR3 length: 12 amino acids. The germline V and J ends were trimmed by 7 bases and 0 bases, with 4 bases remaining between them. CDR3 coding DNA: TGTGCCATCACGGACTCCTACAATGAGCAGTTCTTC. This encodes CAITDSYNEQFF.

This rearrangement joins TRBV27 to TRBJ2-3; 8 bases agree with TRBD2. Germline V gives CDR1 MNHEY, CDR2 SMNVEV (reference sequence). The CDR3 has 15 amino acids. With V trimmed by 3 bases and J by 6 bases, 8 bases remained unmatched. CDR3 protein: CASSFLAGRSDTQYF. Written as DNA, the CDR3 is TGTGCCAGCAGTTTCTTAGCGGGACGTAGTGATACGCAGTATTTT.

The genes are TRBV18 and TRBJ1-5; D perhaps matches TRBD1 (5 bases). V gave up 4 bases and J gave up 0 bases, with 16 bases separating them. There are 17 residues in the CDR3. CDR1 is KGHSH and CDR2 is LQKENI in the germline V gene. Written as DNA, the CDR3 is TGTGCCAGCTCACTAGGGGATCAGGGATATAGCAATCAGCCCCAGCATTTT. Its protein is CASSLGDQGYSNQPQHF.

The rearrangement uses TRBV28 and TRBJ2-3, with D perhaps matching TRBD2 (5 bases). CDR3 length: 14 residues. With 5 bases removed from V and 3 bases from J, the gap between germline ends came to 12 bases. The germline CDR1 and CDR2 sequences are MDHEN and SYDVKM. The CDR3 is CASSPWTLTDTQYF. The CDR3 nucleotides are TGTGCCAGCAGTCCTTGGACTTTGACAGATACGCAGTATTTT.

J is TRBJ2-3 and V is TRBV7-9; 11 bases map to TRBD2. V shed 3 bases, J shed 4 bases, and the junction held 3 bases outside the gene matches. There are 15 residues in the CDR3. CDR1 is SEHNR, CDR2 FQNEAQ, per germline (reference sequence). The CDR3 sequence: CASSLLAGGADTQYF. The CDR3 DNA reads as TGTGCCAGCAGCTTGCTAGCGGGAGGCGCAGATACGCAGTATTTT.

J is TRBJ1-1 and V is TRBV11-3; D call uncertain. The germline CDR1 and CDR2 sequences are SGHNT and YENEEA. V was cut by 5 bases and J by 2 bases, with 6 bases left in between. The CDR3 totals 12 residues. The chain's CDR3 is CASSVINTEAFF. CDR3 coding DNA: TGTGCCAGCAGCGTCATTAACACTGAAGCTTTCTTT.

The chain combines TRBV19 with TRBJ2-3; D might be TRBD2 (6 bases). The length of the CDR3 is 17 residues. Germline values: CDR1 LNHDA, CDR2 SQIVND (reference sequence). With 3 bases removed from V and 0 bases from J, the gap between germline ends came to 16 bases. DNA for the CDR3: TGTGCCAGTAGTATCATAGTGGCGGGGAGTAGCACAGATACGCAGTATTTT. Its translation: CASSIIVAGSSTDTQYF.

The rearrangement links TRBV2 to TRBJ2-4, with D possibly being TRBD1 or TRBD2 (5 bases each). Germline V gene data show CDR1 as SNHLY and CDR2 as FYNNEI. Trimming shortened V by 6 bases and J by 0 bases, and 9 bases separated the two germline ends. This CDR3 contains 14 residues. CDR3 amino acids: CASRGVLAKNIQYF. The CDR3 coding sequence is TGTGCCAGCAGGGGGGTCCTAGCCAAAAACATTCAGTACTTC.

The chain couples TRBV28 to TRBJ2-7; D might be TRBD1 or TRBD2, each matching 5 bases. Germline V gene data show CDR1 as MDHEN and CDR2 as SYDVKM. This CDR3 contains 14 residues. V was cut by 7 bases and J by 0 bases, with 13 bases left in between. CDR3 loop: CASTGDAPSYEQYF. The CDR3 DNA reads as TGTGCCAGCACCGGGGACGCCCCCTCCTACGAGCAGTACTTC.

This chain links TRBV27 with TRBJ1-2, with TRBD1 matching over 7 bases. Germline V gene sequence: CDR1 MNHEY, CDR2 SMNVEV (reference sequence). V shed 6 bases and J 8 bases; nucleotides not matched to a gene: 9. The CDR3 is 13 amino acids. CDR3 coding DNA: TGTGCCAGCAGATCTGACAGGGCTTTCGGCTACACCTTC. It yields the protein CASRSDRAFGYTF.

The chain carries TRBV30 and TRBJ2-7, with D perhaps TRBD1 or TRBD2 (6 bases each). Germline CDR1 is GTSNPN and CDR2 is SVGIG (reference sequence). V lost 0 bases and J lost 4, with 13 bases in between. CDR3 size: 14 residues. CDR3 loop: CAWSVGGTIYEQYF. The CDR3 coding sequence is TGTGCCTGGAGTGTTGGCGGGACAATTTACGAGCAGTACTTC.

V and J are TRBV4-1 and TRBJ2-7, with D perhaps matching TRBD2 (5 bases). Germline CDR1 and CDR2: MGHRA and YSYEKL. CDR3 length: 13 amino acids. V lost 0 bases, J lost 3 bases, and 6 bases lay in between. Written as DNA, the CDR3 is TGCGCCAGCAGCCAAGAGGCGGGCTACGAGCAGTACTTC. Residues: CASSQEAGYEQYF.

The gene calls are TRBV5-1 and TRBJ1-1; D is uncertain. This CDR3 comprises 14 residues. Trimming removed 2 bases from V and 1 base from J, with 9 bases in between. CDR1 and CDR2 from the germline V gene are SGHRS and YFSETQ. The CDR3 loop reads CASSFGPGNTEAFF. The CDR3 coding sequence is TGCGCCAGCAGCTTCGGTCCAGGGAACACTGAAGCTTTCTTT.

Only one count was recorded for this clone. The chain couples TRBV4-2 to TRBJ2-1; 7 nucleotides line up with TRBD2. The V gene end was trimmed by 1 base and the J gene end by 4 bases; junction bases not matched to a gene: 4. The CDR3 is 15 residues long. Per the germline V gene, CDR1 is LGHNA and CDR2 is YNFKEQ. The CDR3 sequence: CASSQATSRYNEQFF. The CDR3 DNA reads TGTGCCAGCAGCCAAGCGACTAGCAGGTACAATGAGCAGTTCTTC.

This clone came up once. The gene calls are TRBV19 and TRBJ2-1; the D gene is possibly TRBD1 (5 bases). Per the germline V gene, CDR1 is LNHDA and CDR2 is SQIVND (reference sequence). This CDR3 spans 15 amino acids. The V and J ends lost 5 bases and 2 bases respectively, with 13 bases between them. CDR3 sequence: CASSEETDPYNEQFF. The CDR3 nucleotides read TGTGCCAGTAGTGAAGAGACAGACCCCTACAATGAGCAGTTCTTC.

The J gene is TRBJ2-7, the V gene TRBV5-1, with a tentative D call TRBD1 (6 bases). Germline V lookup: CDR1 SGHRS, CDR2 YFSETQ. This CDR3 region has 15 residues. Trimming cost V 0 bases and J 2 bases, with 12 bases left between them. CDR3 DNA: TGCGCCAGCAGCTTGGCCCCGACAGGCCCCTACGAGCAGTACTTC. This encodes CASSLAPTGPYEQYF.

The chain links TRBV10-2 to TRBJ2-7, with D hard to call. The CDR3 sequence is 14 residues long. Trimming pared 0 bases from V and 6 bases from J, leaving 12 bases between. The germline gives CDR1 WSHSY, CDR2 SAAADI. CDR3 DNA sequence: TGCGCCAGCAGTGAGTCGAGGACCAAAGGCGAGCAGTACTTC. It yields the protein CASSESRTKGEQYF.

V and J are TRBV5-5 and TRBJ1-5; TRBD1 agrees at 8 bases. CDR3 length: 15 residues. V lost 6 bases to trimming and J lost 3 bases; unmatched junction nucleotides: 8. Germline loops: CDR1 SGHKS, CDR2 YYEKEE (reference sequence). The CDR3 sequence: CASTRTGWDNQPQHF. The DNA of the CDR3 is TGTGCCAGCACGCGGACAGGGTGGGACAATCAGCCCCAGCATTTT.

The V and J genes are TRBV27 and TRBJ1-1, with D tentatively TRBD1 (6 bases). Trimming cost V 2 bases and J 8 bases, with 12 bases left between them. Germline CDR1 MNHEY, CDR2 SMNVEV (reference sequence). The CDR3 has 13 amino acids. The CDR3 coding sequence is TGTGCCAGCAGTTTAACAGGGATTACCGAAGCTTTCTTT. The encoded protein is CASSLTGITEAFF.

V gene TRBV19 combines with J gene TRBJ2-6; TRBD1 aligns across 8 bases. Losses at the gene ends were 3 bases for V and 4 bases for J; bases not matched to a gene: 8. Per the germline V gene, CDR1 is LNHDA and CDR2 is SQIVND (reference sequence). The CDR3 consists of 17 residues. The CDR3 is CASSITGGFGGANVLTF. In DNA, the CDR3 is TGTGCCAGTAGTATTACAGGGGGGTTTGGAGGGGCCAACGTCCTGACTTTC.

The chain carries TRBV30 and TRBJ2-5; possibly TRBD1 or TRBD2 for D (5 bases each). From germline, CDR1 is GTSNPN and CDR2 SVGIG (reference sequence). Trimming left V 4 bases short and J 5 bases short, with 17 bases between. The CDR3 consists of 14 residues. CDR3 region: CAWTDGTFGETQYF. The CDR3 DNA reads as TGTGCCTGGACAGACGGGACCTTCGGGGAGACCCAGTACTTC.

In its sample, this clone was seen once. The chain recombines TRBV7-9 with TRBJ1-3, with a weak D call TRBD1 (5 bases). CDR3 length: 15 residues. Trimming took off 2 bases at V and 5 bases at J, with 13 bases between the two ends. Germline CDR1 and CDR2: SEHNR and FQNEAQ (reference sequence). The CDR3 DNA follows: TGTGCCAGCAGCTTACCAGGGTTAAGAAGAAACACCATATATTTT. Its protein product is CASSLPGLRRNTIYF.

The J gene is TRBJ2-7, the V gene TRBV13; D is unclear. V shed 7 bases and J shed 3 bases, with 13 bases lying between them. This CDR3 spans 13 amino acids. Germline values: CDR1 PRHDT, CDR2 FYEKMQ (reference sequence). CDR3 sequence reads: CASTWRGDYEQYF. The CDR3 bases are TGTGCCAGCACCTGGCGTGGGGACTACGAGCAGTACTTC.